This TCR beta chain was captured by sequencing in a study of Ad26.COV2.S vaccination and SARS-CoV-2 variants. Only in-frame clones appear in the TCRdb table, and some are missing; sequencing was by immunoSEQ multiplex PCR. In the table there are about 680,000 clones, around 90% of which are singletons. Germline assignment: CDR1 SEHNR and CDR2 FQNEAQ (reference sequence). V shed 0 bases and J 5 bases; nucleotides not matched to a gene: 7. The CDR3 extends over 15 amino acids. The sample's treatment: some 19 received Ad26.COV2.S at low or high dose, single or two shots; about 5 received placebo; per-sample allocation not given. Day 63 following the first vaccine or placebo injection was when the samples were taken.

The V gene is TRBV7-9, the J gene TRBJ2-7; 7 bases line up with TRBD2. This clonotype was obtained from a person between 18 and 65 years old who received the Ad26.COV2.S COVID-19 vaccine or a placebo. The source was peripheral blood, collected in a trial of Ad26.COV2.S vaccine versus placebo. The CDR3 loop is CASSLAMSGADEQYF. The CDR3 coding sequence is TGTGCCAGCAGCTTAGCCATGAGCGGGGCCGACGAGCAGTACTTC.